A selection of T cell receptor beta chains follows, all from one sample in a study of Graves' ophthalmopathy and Graves' hyperthyroidism. In TCRdb, the multiplex PCR reads were re-called with MiXCR into one record per CDR3 protein. The table has almost 750,000 distinct CDR3 sequences, roughly 40% seen once. The specimen was peripheral blood. The receptors shown here come from an adult man with Graves' ophthalmopathy. CDR3s include the opening cysteine and the closing phenylalanine or tryptophan. A D gene is named only where the DNA matches it firmly.

>TRBJ1-5|14|TRBD1|TRBV20-1
CSAITGGSNQPQHF
>TRBJ2-7|12|NA|TRBV10-3
CAIRKDSSPLHF
>TRBJ2-2|19|TRBD2|TRBV7-9
CASSLYGTSGSHHTGELFF
>TRBJ2-5|14|TRBD2|TRBV6-1
CASSDFGGGRGQYF
>TRBJ1-2|16|NA|TRBV20-1
CSASQRGFGTQGGHTF
>TRBJ1-3|18|NA|TRBV14
CASSQDRTNRGSGNTVYF
>TRBJ2-2|14|NA|TRBV12-3/TRBV12-4
CASSRAVDTGELFF
>TRBJ1-2|16|TRBD1|TRBV15
CATSRYQGQGVYGYTF
>TRBJ1-1|14|TRBD1|TRBV20-1
CSAQDRGHHTEAFF
>TRBJ1-2|17|NA|TRBV25-1
CASTRTTRQASNYGYTF
>TRBJ2-7|16|TRBD1|TRBV5-1
CASSQGTGSKKYEQYF
>TRBJ2-1|14|NA|TRBV24-1
CATSEAGPYNEQFF
>TRBJ1-5|14|NA|TRBV10-3
CASSYESGFLPQHF
>TRBJ1-5|13|NA|TRBV11-2
CASSQTSNQPRHF
>TRBJ1-5|16|NA|TRBV15
CATSRGTAYGRKPQHF
>TRBJ2-5|12|NA|TRBV7-9
CASSSTKETQYF
>TRBJ1-3|18|NA|TRBV7-9
CASSLDEGGDYSGNTIYF
>TRBJ2-5|15|TRBD1|TRBV6-1
CASSVETGAWETQYF
>TRBJ2-5|17|NA|TRBV7-6
CASSQVRGGATQETQYF
>TRBJ2-2|15|NA|TRBV19
CASKPGHANTGELFF
>TRBJ2-2|11|NA|TRBV12-3/TRBV12-4
CASQGPGELFF
>TRBJ2-5|17|NA|TRBV29-1
CSVGPTLGWGSAETQYF
>TRBJ1-3|16|TRBD1|TRBV7-9
CASSPGQGNLPNTIYF
>TRBJ2-7|18|TRBD2|TRBV5-6
CASTHLAGGHSSSYEQYF
>TRBJ2-5|14|NA|TRBV7-2
CASSLGQGLKTQYF
>TRBJ1-4|15|TRBD1|TRBV6-5
CATSWGTGGGEKLFF
>TRBJ1-3|14|NA|TRBV9
CASSVSDRGNTIYF
>TRBJ1-1|13|NA|TRBV10-3
CAISRDTGTEAFF
>TRBJ1-3|15|NA|TRBV25-1
CASSEWVPSGNTIYF
>TRBJ2-5|13|NA|TRBV5-6
CASSFAGQETQYF
>TRBJ1-6|16|NA|TRBV10-3
CASSYLRGGFNSPLHF
>TRBJ1-5|12|NA|TRBV7-2
CASSLGWETQHF
>TRBJ2-2|13|NA|TRBV20-1
CSARPRVDGELFF